The text below deals with one T cell receptor (beta chain). This sample stems from a study of shared clonotypes between healthy human individuals. Losses at the gene ends were 4 bases for V and 4 bases for J; bases not matched to a gene: 6. The germline V gene encodes CDR1 SQVTM and CDR2 ANQGSEA. This CDR3 contains 14 residues. The data were produced by immunoSEQ multiplex PCR, yet TCRdb's version contains in-frame clones alone and is incomplete. The sample lists fewer than 600,000 clones; 75% to 85% were seen once. Source material: PBMCs. The chain recombines TRBV29-1 with TRBJ1-2, with 10 positions matching TRBD1. This receptor was obtained from a woman aged 40 to 50 in good health. Some clones in this sample may be carry-over from other donors' samples. The CDR3 region is CSVAPTGGGYGYTF. The DNA of the CDR3 is TGCAGCGTTGCCCCGACAGGGGGCGGCTATGGCTACACCTTC. The complete variable domain, with remaining parts taken from reference TRBV29-1 and TRBJ1-2, reads SAVISQKPSRDICQRGTSLTIQCQVDSQVTMMFWYRQQPGQSLTLIATANQGSEATYESGFVIDKFPISRPNLTFSTLTVSNMSPEDSSIYLCSVAPTGGGYGYTFGSGTRLTVV.